The 31 T cell receptor beta chains below all came from one sample that was sequenced in a study of PD-L1 blockade in urothelial cancer. The time point here: pretreatment peripheral blood. Repertoires were generated with immunoSEQ multiplex PCR, while TCRdb's copy carries only in-frame clones and drops some. Counted here are some 38,000 clones, 85% occurring once; the ten biggest clones make up about 15%. The material sequenced was PBMCs, taken around atezolizumab (anti-PD-L1) treatment. These receptors were collected from a man older than 75 with urothelial cancer.

This clone has just a few counts. The chain employs TRBV29-1 and TRBJ2-5; 11 bases agree with TRBD1. The CDR3 has 15 amino acids. The J segment lost 4 bases and the V segment lost 2 bases, leaving 6 bases of the junction unmatched. Germline values: CDR1 SQVTM, CDR2 ANQGSEA. The CDR3 region has the DNA TGCAGCGTTGAACCCGCGGGACAGGGGGGAGAGACCCAGTACTTC. This translates into CSVEPAGQGGETQYF.

The chain links TRBV2 to TRBJ2-7, with D possibly matching TRBD1 (5 bases). In germline, CDR1 is SNHLY, CDR2 FYNNEI. The CDR3 contains 14 residues. Trimming took 2 bases from V and 5 from J, leaving 13 bases between them. The CDR3 DNA is TGTGCCAGCAGTGAATCCAGGGATCGGAACGAGCAGTACTTC. Translating it yields CASSESRDRNEQYF.

CDR3 in DNA: TGCGCCAGCAGCTCGAACGTGGGGCCAGAGAACACTGAAGCTTTCTTT. This encodes CASSSNVGPENTEAFF. The chain links TRBV5-1 to TRBJ1-1, with TRBD1 as a possible D gene (5 bases). Germline lookup yields CDR1 SGHRS and CDR2 YFSETQ. Trimming took 3 bases from V and 1 from J, leaving 16 bases between them. The CDR3 spans 16 residues.

The V gene is TRBV6-5, the J gene TRBJ2-5; no clear D. Trimming cost V 7 bases and J 4 bases, with 13 bases left between them. From germline, CDR1 is MNHEY and CDR2 SVGAGI. CDR3 length: 13 amino acids. The CDR3 DNA reads as TGTGCCAGCAACCCTCTTACGAGAGAGACCCAGTACTTC. This gives the protein CASNPLTRETQYF.

This rearrangement joins TRBV9 to TRBJ2-7; no firm D call. CDR1 is SGDLS, CDR2 YYNGEE, per germline. The CDR3 is made up of 13 amino acids. V was clipped by 9 bases and J by 5 bases, with 18 bases between them. The CDR3 protein is CATRPGGSDEQYF. CDR3 DNA: TGTGCCACTCGGCCTGGCGGTAGTGACGAGCAGTACTTC.

The rearrangement uses TRBV11-2 and TRBJ2-7, with D uncertain. Between the trimmed V and J ends, which lost 1 base and 0 bases, there was a span of 4 bases. The CDR3 is 13 residues long. Germline CDR1 and CDR2: SGHAT and FQNNGV. The CDR3 DNA reads TGTGCCAGCAGCTTAGCGTCCTCCTACGAGCAGTACTTC. This sequence encodes CASSLASSYEQYF.

The chain joins TRBV5-1 to TRBJ2-1, with D tentatively TRBD1 (7 bases). This CDR3 has 15 residues. Germline CDR1 SGHRS, CDR2 YFSETQ. Trimming removed 2 bases at V and 4 bases at J, with 13 bases between. The CDR3 nucleotides are TGCGCCAGCAGCTTTGGGGGGACAGTATACAATGAGCAGTTCTTC. It yields the protein CASSFGGTVYNEQFF.

The chain is built from TRBV21-1 and TRBJ2-1; the table gives TRBD2 as D, unverified against the DNA. TRBV21-1 is noted as a pseudogene. The CDR3 runs to 20 residues. The CDR3 coding sequence is TGTGCCAGCAGCAATGCGACTAGAACCGCCGCGTTGATTTGGGGCGATGAGCAGTTCTTC. Its protein is CASSNATRTAALIWGDEQFF.

This sequence joins TRBV13 and TRBJ1-5; D is possibly TRBD1 (6 bases). Germline CDR1 is PRHDT and CDR2 is FYEKMQ (reference sequence). CDR3 size: 14 residues. Trimming removed 5 bases from V and 5 bases from J, with 13 bases in between. This CDR3 is CASSRGGGDQPQHF. In DNA, the CDR3 is TGTGCCAGCAGCCGCGGTGGGGGCGATCAGCCCCAGCATTTT.

The gene calls are TRBV7-2 and TRBJ2-5, with 14 bases aligning to TRBD2. V lost 5 bases to trimming and J lost 4 bases; unmatched junction nucleotides: 6. Germline V CDR1 and CDR2: SGHTA, FQGNSA. The CDR3 consists of 16 residues. The CDR3 protein is CASSGTSGSGRETQYF. The CDR3 DNA follows: TGTGCCAGCAGCGGGACTAGCGGGAGTGGACGAGAGACCCAGTACTTC.

The chain recombines TRBV7-6 with TRBJ2-5; D not certain. This CDR3 has 13 residues. The ends were cut back, 2 bases at V and 8 bases at J, with 12 bases in the middle. Per the germline V gene, CDR1 is SGHVS and CDR2 is FNYEAQ. The CDR3 region is CASSLLEVDTQYF. In DNA form, the CDR3 reads TGTGCCAGCAGCTTACTAGAGGTTGATACCCAGTACTTC. The full variable domain, completed using reference TRBV7-6 and TRBJ2-5, is GAGVSQSPRYKVTKRGQDVALRCDPISGHVSLYWYRQALGQGPEFLTYFNYEAQQDKSGLPNDRFSAERPEGSISTLTIQRTEQRDSAMYRCASSLLEVDTQYFGPGTRLLVL.

This clone came up once. This chain uses TRBV9 with TRBJ2-7, with 10 positions matching TRBD1. CDR3 length: 14 amino acids. V lost 2 bases, J lost 2 bases, and 1 base stayed unmatched. Germline V gene sequence: CDR1 SGDLS, CDR2 YYNGEE. The CDR3 DNA reads as TGTGCCAGCAGCGTCGGACAGGGGGCCTACGAGCAGTACTTC. Its protein product is CASSVGQGAYEQYF.

The V and J genes are TRBV14 and TRBJ1-5; the D gene is possibly TRBD1 (5 bases). The CDR3 sequence is 17 residues long. Trimming took off 5 bases at V and 0 bases at J, with 17 bases between the two ends. The germline gives CDR1 SGHDN, CDR2 FVKESK. DNA for the CDR3: TGTGCCAGCAGCTTAAAACAGGAGTTTTATAGCAATCAGCCCCAGCATTTT. Translated: CASSLKQEFYSNQPQHF.

The rearrangement joins TRBV7-9 to TRBJ1-1; possibly TRBD1 for D (6 bases). Deletions cut 2 bases from V and 11 bases from J, with 18 bases between. The CDR3 is 14 residues long. The germline gives CDR1 SEHNR, CDR2 FQNEAQ (reference sequence). CDR3 sequence reads: CASSLKQGREGAFF. CDR3 DNA sequence: TGTGCCAGCAGCTTAAAACAGGGAAGGGAGGGCGCTTTCTTT.

Concerning this clone itself: Other DNA sequences in this sample translate to the same CDR3. CDR3 protein: CASSDSRDRGRDEQYF. CDR3 bases: TGTGCCAGCAGTGATTCCCGGGACAGGGGCCGGGACGAGCAGTACTTC. V and J are TRBV6-1 and TRBJ2-7, with 10 positions matching TRBD1. The CDR3 covers 16 residues. The germline V gene encodes CDR1 MNHNS and CDR2 SASEGT. V dropped 3 bases and J dropped 5; count of bases not matched to a gene: 10.

The genes are TRBV5-4 and TRBJ2-1, with TRBD1 matching over 7 bases. The germline CDR1 and CDR2 sequences are SGHNT and YYREEE (reference sequence). There are 13 residues in the CDR3. V trimming: 1 base; J trimming: 7 bases; junction bases outside the gene matches: 2. The CDR3 coding sequence is TGTGCCAGCAGCTTGTCAGGGGGAAATGAGCAGTTCTTC. Residues: CASSLSGGNEQFF. The complete variable domain, with remaining parts taken from reference TRBV5-4 and TRBJ2-1, reads ETGVTQSPTHLIKTRGQQVTLRCSSQSGHNTVSWYQQALGQGPQFIFQYYREEENGRGNFPPRFSGLQFPNYSSELNVNALELDDSALYLCASSLSGGNEQFFGPGTRLTVL.

The chain joins TRBV7-9 to TRBJ1-2, with D possibly matching TRBD1 (5 bases). There are 13 residues in the CDR3. Trimming took off 4 bases at V and 4 bases at J, with 10 bases between the two ends. Germline V gene sequence: CDR1 SEHNR, CDR2 FQNEAQ (reference sequence). The CDR3, as DNA: TGTGCCAGCAGCTCACAGGAGTTCTATGGCTACACCTTC. Protein product: CASSSQEFYGYTF.

This rearrangement joins TRBV5-4 to TRBJ2-2; 8 bases line up with TRBD1. This CDR3 spans 16 amino acids. Germline loops: CDR1 SGHNT, CDR2 YYREEE (reference sequence). Trimming took 0 bases from V and 6 from J; bases not matched to a gene: 7. Written as DNA, the CDR3 is TGTGCCAGCAGCTTGGGTTACATACAGGGGGCCGGGGAGCTGTTTTTT. It encodes CASSLGYIQGAGELFF.

The chain carries TRBV7-2 and TRBJ1-1; 9 bases line up with TRBD1. The CDR3 runs 16 residues. The ends lost 5 bases at V and 4 bases at J; junction bases unmatched: 11. The V gene's germline CDR1 is SGHTA and CDR2 FQGNSA. CDR3 residues: CASSPPTGGVVTEAFF. CDR3 nucleotides: TGTGCCAGCAGCCCGCCGACAGGGGGGGTGGTCACTGAAGCTTTCTTT.

This sequence joins TRBV18 and TRBJ1-5, with 7 positions matching TRBD1. This CDR3 is 15 amino acids long. V was clipped by 3 bases and J by 9 bases; unmatched bases: 11. From germline, CDR1 is KGHSH and CDR2 LQKENI. The DNA for the CDR3 is TGTGCCAGCTCACCGGCCGGGACAGCCCTTCGGCCCCAGCATTTT. Its protein product is CASSPAGTALRPQHF. Full variable domain (outside the CDR3, taken from reference TRBV18 and TRBJ1-5): NAGVMQNPRHLVRRRGQEARLRCSPMKGHSHVYWYRQLPEEGLKFMVYLQKENIIDESGMPKERFSAEFPKEGPSILRIQQVVRGDSAAYFCASSPAGTALRPQHFGDGTRLSIL.

The rearrangement links TRBV2 to TRBJ2-7; 7 bases are a match to TRBD2. The trim removed 6 bases at V and 11 bases at J, leaving 10 bases unmatched. CDR1 is SNHLY and CDR2 is FYNNEI in the germline V gene. The CDR3 consists of 12 residues. CDR3: CASRSEGGQKYF. In DNA form, the CDR3 reads TGTGCCAGCAGGTCCGAGGGAGGGCAGAAGTACTTC.

This rearrangement joins TRBV30 to TRBJ1-2, with 7 bases matching TRBD1. V lost 1 base, J lost 2 bases, and 7 bases stayed unmatched. CDR1 GTSNPN and CDR2 SVGIG come from the germline V gene (reference sequence). The CDR3 totals 15 residues. This chain's CDR3 is CAWSARGLRNYGYTF. The CDR3 bases are TGTGCCTGGAGTGCTAGGGGGCTGAGGAACTATGGCTACACCTTC.

This clone came up once. The chain joins TRBV7-2 to TRBJ1-2; TRBD1 is a possible D gene (5 bases). The CDR3 covers 15 residues. V was clipped by 5 bases and J by 0 bases, with 13 bases between them. Germline CDR1 reads SGHTA; CDR2 reads FQGNSA. As DNA, the CDR3 is TGTGCCAGCAGCCCCGTGGGGGGTCCTAACTATGGCTACACCTTC. Translation: CASSPVGGPNYGYTF.

On this clone itself: The sample carries other DNA sequences with the same CDR3. The chain employs TRBV4-2 and TRBJ2-1; TRBD2 agrees at 10 bases. Germline loops: CDR1 LGHNA, CDR2 YNFKEQ. The CDR3 has 16 amino acids. V was clipped by 4 bases and J by 4 bases; unmatched bases: 7. CDR3 in amino acids: CASSRTTSGDYNEQFF. The DNA for the CDR3 is TGTGCCAGCAGCCGAACTACTAGCGGGGATTACAATGAGCAGTTCTTC.

This sequence joins TRBV18 and TRBJ1-2; 7 bases line up with TRBD1. Germline V gene sequence: CDR1 KGHSH, CDR2 LQKENI. Trimming at V came to 3 bases and at J to 1 base, leaving 5 bases not matched to a gene. This CDR3 is built from 15 residues. In DNA form, the CDR3 reads TGTGCCAGCTCACCTCGACAGGGAGATAACTATGGCTACACCTTC. Translated: CASSPRQGDNYGYTF.

CDR3 protein: CASSWGLAGSTDTQYF. The CDR3 coding sequence is TGTGCCAGCAGCTGGGGTCTAGCGGGAAGCACAGATACGCAGTATTTT. This chain links TRBV2 with TRBJ2-3, with 9 bases identical to TRBD2. The CDR3 has 16 residues. The V gene's germline CDR1 is SNHLY and CDR2 FYNNEI. After removal of 6 bases from V and 0 bases from J, the junction contained 7 bases not matched to a gene.

CDR3 sequence: CASSPISGKPQETQYF. The DNA of the CDR3 is TGTGCCAGCAGCCCGATTAGCGGGAAACCCCAAGAGACCCAGTACTTC. The V and J genes are TRBV7-9 and TRBJ2-5, with TRBD2 identical over 8 bases. Germline V lookup: CDR1 SEHNR, CDR2 FQNEAQ (reference sequence). Trimming removed 5 bases from V and 1 base from J; junction bases left unmatched: 9. The CDR3 has 16 residues.

The chain joins TRBV19 to TRBJ2-7, with a tentative D call TRBD1 (5 bases). The ends were cut back, 8 bases at V and 2 bases at J, with 13 bases in the middle. Germline lookup yields CDR1 LNHDA and CDR2 SQIVND (reference sequence). This CDR3 is 13 amino acids long. For the CDR3, the DNA is TGTGCCAGTTCGGACAAACGGCCCTACGAGCAGTACTTC. Protein: CASSDKRPYEQYF.

V usage is TRBV29-1 and J usage is TRBJ2-2, with TRBD1 identical over 10 bases. This CDR3 has 16 residues. The V and J ends lost 7 bases and 5 bases, in that order; junction bases with no gene match: 13. The germline V gene has CDR1 SQVTM and CDR2 ANQGSEA. CDR3 region: CSAPRPGTGETGELFF. The CDR3 nucleotides are TGCAGCGCACCCCGCCCCGGGACAGGGGAAACCGGGGAGCTGTTTTTT.

The chain couples TRBV6-1 to TRBJ2-1; D might be TRBD2 (8 bases). The V and J ends lost 3 bases and 7 bases respectively, with 16 bases between them. CDR1 is MNHNS, CDR2 SASEGT, per germline. The CDR3 is 15 residues long. In DNA, the CDR3 is TGTGCCAGCAGTGAGCGGACAGGCGGGAGGAATGAGCAGTTCTTC. Encoded protein: CASSERTGGRNEQFF.

The chain carries TRBV14 and TRBJ2-7, with 12 bases that match TRBD2. Germline CDR1 and CDR2: SGHDN and FVKESK. CDR3 length: 16 residues. Losses at the gene ends were 2 bases for V and 5 bases for J; bases not matched to a gene: 7. The CDR3 DNA follows: TGTGCCAGCAGCCAAATAGGACTAGCGGGACCCCACGAGCAGTACTTC. Encoded protein: CASSQIGLAGPHEQYF.